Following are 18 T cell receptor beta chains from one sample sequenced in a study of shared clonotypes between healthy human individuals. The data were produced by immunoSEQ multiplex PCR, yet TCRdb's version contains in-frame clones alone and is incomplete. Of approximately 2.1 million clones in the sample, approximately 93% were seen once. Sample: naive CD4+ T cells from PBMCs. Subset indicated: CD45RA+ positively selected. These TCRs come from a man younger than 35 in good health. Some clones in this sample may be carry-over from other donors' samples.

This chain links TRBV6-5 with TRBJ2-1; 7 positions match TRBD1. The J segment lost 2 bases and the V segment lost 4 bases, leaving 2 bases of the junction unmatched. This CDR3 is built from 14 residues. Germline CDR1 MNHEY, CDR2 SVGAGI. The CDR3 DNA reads TGTGCCAGCAGTTTAGGGACAGCCTACAATGAGCAGTTCTTC. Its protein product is CASSLGTAYNEQFF.

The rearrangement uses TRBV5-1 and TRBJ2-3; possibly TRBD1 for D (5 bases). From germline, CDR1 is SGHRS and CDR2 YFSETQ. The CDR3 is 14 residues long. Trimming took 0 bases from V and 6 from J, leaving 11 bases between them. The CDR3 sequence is CASSLDGSGDTQYF. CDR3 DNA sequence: TGCGCCAGCAGCTTGGACGGTTCAGGGGATACGCAGTATTTT.

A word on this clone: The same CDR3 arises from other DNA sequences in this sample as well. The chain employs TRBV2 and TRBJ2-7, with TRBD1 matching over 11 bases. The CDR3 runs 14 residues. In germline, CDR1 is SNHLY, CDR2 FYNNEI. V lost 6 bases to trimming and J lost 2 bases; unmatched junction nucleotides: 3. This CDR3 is CASSAGQGAYEQYF. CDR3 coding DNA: TGTGCCAGCAGCGCGGGACAGGGGGCCTACGAGCAGTACTTC.

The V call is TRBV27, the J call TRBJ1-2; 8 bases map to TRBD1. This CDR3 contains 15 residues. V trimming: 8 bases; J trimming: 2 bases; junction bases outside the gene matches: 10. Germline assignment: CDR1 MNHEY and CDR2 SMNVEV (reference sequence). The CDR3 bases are TGTGCCAGCCAAAAAAAACAGGGGGAGAACTATGGCTACACCTTC. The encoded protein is CASQKKQGENYGYTF.

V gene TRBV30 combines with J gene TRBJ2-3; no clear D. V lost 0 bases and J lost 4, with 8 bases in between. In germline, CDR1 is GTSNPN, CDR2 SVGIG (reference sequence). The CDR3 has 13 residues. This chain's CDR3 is CAWSVRYPDTQYF. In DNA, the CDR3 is TGTGCCTGGAGTGTACGGTACCCAGATACGCAGTATTTT.

The CDR3 is CASSEGGGPETQYF. The CDR3 DNA follows: TGTGCCAGCAGTGAAGGTGGGGGTCCGGAGACCCAGTACTTC. This chain uses TRBV6-1 with TRBJ2-5; D is perhaps TRBD1 or TRBD2 (5 bases each). V lost 1 base to trimming and J lost 5 bases, with 11 bases between them. The CDR3 length is 14 residues. The germline V gene encodes CDR1 MNHNS and CDR2 SASEGT.

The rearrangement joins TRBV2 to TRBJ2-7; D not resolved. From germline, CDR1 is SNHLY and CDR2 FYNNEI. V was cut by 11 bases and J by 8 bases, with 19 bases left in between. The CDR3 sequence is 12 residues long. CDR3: CASSERSGQQYF. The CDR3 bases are TGTGCCTCCTCAGAAAGGTCCGGACAGCAGTACTTC.

The DNA for the CDR3 is TGTGCCAGCTCACCACCCTCGGGACTAGCGGGGGGATACTCCTACGAGCAGTACTTC. Translating it yields CASSPPSGLAGGYSYEQYF. This rearrangement joins TRBV18 to TRBJ2-7, with 15 nucleotides matching TRBD2. With 0 bases clipped from V and 0 bases from J, the junction kept 6 bases outside the gene matches. Germline V gene sequence: CDR1 KGHSH, CDR2 LQKENI. The CDR3 length is 19 residues. Full variable domain (outside the CDR3, taken from reference TRBV18 and TRBJ2-7): NAGVMQNPRHLVRRRGQEARLRCSPMKGHSHVYWYRQLPEEGLKFMVYLQKENIIDESGMPKERFSAEFPKEGPSILRIQQVVRGDSAAYFCASSPPSGLAGGYSYEQYFGPGTRLTVT.

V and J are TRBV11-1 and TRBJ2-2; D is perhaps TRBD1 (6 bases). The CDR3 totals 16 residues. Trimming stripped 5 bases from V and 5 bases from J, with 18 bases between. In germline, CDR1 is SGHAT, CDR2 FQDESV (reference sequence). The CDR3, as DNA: TGTGCCAGCAGCCCCGGCTGGGACACACCAACCGGGGAGCTGTTTTTT. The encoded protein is CASSPGWDTPTGELFF.

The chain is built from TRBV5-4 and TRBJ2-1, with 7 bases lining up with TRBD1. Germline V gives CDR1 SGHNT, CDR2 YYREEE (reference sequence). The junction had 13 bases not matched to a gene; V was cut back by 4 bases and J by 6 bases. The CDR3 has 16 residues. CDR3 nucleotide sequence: TGTGCCAGCAGCCCCGGGACAGACTTTCTTATCAATGAGCAGTTCTTC. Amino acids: CASSPGTDFLINEQFF.

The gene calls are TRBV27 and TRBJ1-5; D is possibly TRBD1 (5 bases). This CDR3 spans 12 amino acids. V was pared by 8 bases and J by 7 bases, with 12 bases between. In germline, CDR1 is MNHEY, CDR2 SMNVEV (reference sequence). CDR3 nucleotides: TGTGCCAGCTGGCAGGGCGGACAGCCCCAGCATTTT. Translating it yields CASWQGGQPQHF.

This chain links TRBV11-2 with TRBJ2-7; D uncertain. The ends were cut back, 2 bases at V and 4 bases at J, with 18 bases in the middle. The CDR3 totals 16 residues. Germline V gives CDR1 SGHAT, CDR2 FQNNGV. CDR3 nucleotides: TGTGCCAGCAGCTTATATCGTCCGGGCTCCTCGTACGAGCAGTACTTC. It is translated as CASSLYRPGSSYEQYF.

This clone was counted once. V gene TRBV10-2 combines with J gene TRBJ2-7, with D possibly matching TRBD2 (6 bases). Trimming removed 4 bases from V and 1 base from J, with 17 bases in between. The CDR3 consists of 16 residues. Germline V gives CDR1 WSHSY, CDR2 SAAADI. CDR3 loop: CASSVAVAALSYEQYF. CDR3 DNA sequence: TGCGCCAGCAGTGTCGCGGTAGCGGCGCTATCCTACGAGCAGTACTTC.

This chain's CDR3 is CASSPKSPGRSYGYTF. CDR3 in DNA: TGTGCCAGCAGCCCCAAATCGCCGGGACGGAGCTATGGCTACACCTTC. The chain employs TRBV27 and TRBJ1-2; maybe TRBD1 (5 bases). This CDR3 contains 16 residues. The V gene lost 6 bases and the J gene lost 4 bases, with 21 bases spanning the gap. Germline V gene lookup returns CDR1 MNHEY and CDR2 SMNVEV (reference sequence).

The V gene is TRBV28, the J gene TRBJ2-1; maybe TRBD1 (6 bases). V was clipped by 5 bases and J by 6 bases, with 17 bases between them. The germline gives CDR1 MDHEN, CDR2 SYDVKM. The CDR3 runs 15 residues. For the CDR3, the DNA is TGTGCCAGCAGTCTCCCCCCAGGGGTAGGCAATGAGCAGTTCTTC. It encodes CASSLPPGVGNEQFF.

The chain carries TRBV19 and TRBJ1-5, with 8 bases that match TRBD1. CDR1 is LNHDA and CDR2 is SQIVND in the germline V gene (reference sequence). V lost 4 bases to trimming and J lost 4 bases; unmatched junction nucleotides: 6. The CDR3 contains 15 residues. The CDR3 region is CASSTTRQGNQPQHF. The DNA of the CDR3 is TGTGCCAGTAGTACCACTCGACAGGGGAATCAGCCCCAGCATTTT.

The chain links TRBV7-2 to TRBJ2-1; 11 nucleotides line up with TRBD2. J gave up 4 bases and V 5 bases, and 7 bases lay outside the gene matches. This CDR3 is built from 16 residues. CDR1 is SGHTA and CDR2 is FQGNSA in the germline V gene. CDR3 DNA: TGTGCCAGCAGCCCACCTAGCGGGAGGACTTACAATGAGCAGTTCTTC. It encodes CASSPPSGRTYNEQFF.

The DNA for the CDR3 is TGTGCCAGCAGTTACTCAGGGGGGACGGGAAACACCATATATTTT. Translating gives CASSYSGGTGNTIYF. V and J are TRBV6-6 and TRBJ1-3; D possibly corresponds to TRBD1 (6 bases). This CDR3 comprises 15 residues. The V gene lost 0 bases and the J gene lost 4 bases, with 10 bases spanning the gap. Germline lookup yields CDR1 MNHNY and CDR2 SVGAGI (reference sequence).